The 9 T cell receptor beta chains below were found in one sample sequenced in a study of cytomegalovirus exposure and HLA in healthy donors. Profiling relied on immunoSEQ multiplex PCR, and the TCRdb table lists in-frame clones only, not all of them. The repertoire holds 95,000 to 150,000 clones, 89% seen once, with 1.5% to 2.5% in the top ten. The sample was PBMCs. The receptor source for this set is a woman aged 18-29 years in good health and CMV-seronegative.

The V call is TRBV4-1, the J call TRBJ2-7; D not certain. There are 15 residues in the CDR3. The germline V and J ends were trimmed by 4 bases and 3 bases, with 16 bases remaining between them. CDR1 MGHRA and CDR2 YSYEKL come from the germline V gene. The CDR3 region has the DNA TGCGCCAGCAGCCCGTACCACCGGTCGGGCTACGAGCAGTACTTC. Translating it yields CASSPYHRSGYEQYF.

The CDR3 coding sequence is TGTGCCAGCAGCTCCCCAGGTCGAACCTACGAGCAGTACTTC. The encoded protein is CASSSPGRTYEQYF. The chain has TRBV7-8 and TRBJ2-7; D uncertain. Per the germline V gene, CDR1 is SGHVS and CDR2 is FQNEAQ. The CDR3 has 14 amino acids. V gave up 4 bases and J gave up 2 bases, with 12 bases separating them.

The chain carries TRBV10-1 and TRBJ2-5; TRBD2 matches 11 bases. CDR3 length: 16 residues. After removal of 3 bases from V and 4 bases from J, the junction contained 7 bases not matched to a gene. The V gene's germline CDR1 is WNHNN and CDR2 SYGVQD (reference sequence). The CDR3 region is CASSEVTSGSVETQYF. The CDR3, as DNA: TGCGCCAGCAGTGAAGTCACTAGCGGGAGTGTAGAGACCCAGTACTTC.

This sequence joins TRBV5-1 and TRBJ2-3; D perhaps matches TRBD2 (7 bases). Per the germline V gene, CDR1 is SGHRS and CDR2 is YFSETQ. Trimming stripped 1 base from V and 3 bases from J, with 12 bases between. The CDR3 covers 15 residues. The chain's CDR3 is CASSLLGRGTDTQYF. CDR3 sequence (DNA): TGCGCCAGCAGCTTGTTGGGGAGGGGGACAGATACGCAGTATTTT.

The rearrangement joins TRBV10-1 to TRBJ2-7; a possible D gene is TRBD2 (6 bases). The V gene lost 3 bases and the J gene lost 2 bases, with 11 bases spanning the gap. Germline V gene data show CDR1 as WNHNN and CDR2 as SYGVQD (reference sequence). This CDR3 has 14 amino acids. DNA of the CDR3: TGCGCCAGCAGTGATTTGGAGGGGCCCTACGAGCAGTACTTC. It is translated as CASSDLEGPYEQYF.

This chain joins TRBV19 and TRBJ2-2, with 7 positions matching TRBD1. The CDR3 is made up of 16 amino acids. V dropped 2 bases and J dropped 5; count of bases not matched to a gene: 8. CDR1 is LNHDA, CDR2 SQIVND, per germline (reference sequence). This CDR3 reads CASSIWQGVDTGELFF. The CDR3 nucleotides read TGTGCCAGTAGTATATGGCAGGGGGTGGATACCGGGGAGCTGTTTTTT.

V is TRBV6-1 and J is TRBJ2-5, with D possibly being TRBD1 (5 bases). Germline V CDR1 and CDR2: MNHNS, SASEGT. The V gene lost 2 bases and the J gene lost 2 bases, with 12 bases spanning the gap. The CDR3 spans 15 residues. The CDR3: CASSEMATGQETQYF. The DNA of the CDR3 is TGTGCCAGCAGTGAAATGGCAACAGGTCAAGAGACCCAGTACTTC.

The chain couples TRBV4-1 to TRBJ2-7, with 9 bases identical to TRBD1. Germline V CDR1 and CDR2: MGHRA, YSYEKL. V shed 4 bases, J shed 2 bases, and the junction held 9 bases outside the gene matches. This CDR3 contains 16 residues. The CDR3 is CASSRATGTGTYEQYF. The CDR3 region has the DNA TGCGCCAGCAGCCGAGCAACCGGGACAGGGACCTACGAGCAGTACTTC.

This sequence joins TRBV30 and TRBJ2-5; weak D call: TRBD2 (5 bases). The CDR3 has 13 amino acids. The V gene lost 0 bases and the J gene lost 9 bases, with 14 bases spanning the gap. Germline V gene data show CDR1 as GTSNPN and CDR2 as SVGIG (reference sequence). CDR3 coding DNA: TGTGCCTGGAGTGTATTTGGCCTCGGGGCCCAGTACTTC. It is translated as CAWSVFGLGAQYF.